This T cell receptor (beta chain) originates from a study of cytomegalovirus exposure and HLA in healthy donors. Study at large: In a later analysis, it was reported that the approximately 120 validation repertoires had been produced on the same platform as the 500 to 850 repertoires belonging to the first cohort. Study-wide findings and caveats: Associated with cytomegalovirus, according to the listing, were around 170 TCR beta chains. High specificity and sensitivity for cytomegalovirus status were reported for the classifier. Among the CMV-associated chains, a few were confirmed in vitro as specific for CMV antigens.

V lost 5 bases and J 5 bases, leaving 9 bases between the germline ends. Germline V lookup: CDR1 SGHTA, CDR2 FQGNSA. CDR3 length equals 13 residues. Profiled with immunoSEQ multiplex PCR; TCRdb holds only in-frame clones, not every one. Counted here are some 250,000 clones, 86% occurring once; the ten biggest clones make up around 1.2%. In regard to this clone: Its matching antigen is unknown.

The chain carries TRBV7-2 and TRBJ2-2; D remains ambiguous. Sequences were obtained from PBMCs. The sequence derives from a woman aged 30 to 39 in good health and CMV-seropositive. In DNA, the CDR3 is TGTGCCAGCAGCGAACAATCTACCGGGGAGCTGTTTTTT. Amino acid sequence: CASSEQSTGELFF.